This T cell receptor beta chain comes out of a study of neoadjuvant anti-PD-1 for oral cavity cancer. These newly diagnosed stage II-IVA oral cavity squamous cell carcinoma patients had no prior systemic or radiation treatment. Germline lookup yields CDR1 SGHRS and CDR2 YFSETQ. V lost 1 base to trimming and J lost 4 bases, with 11 bases between them. The CDR3 loop spans 14 amino acids. Tumor libraries mostly used about 4.5 ug genomic DNA, two replicates each. Data came from immunoSEQ multiplex PCR; TCRdb stores just in-frame clones and leaves some out. Among more than 7,000 clones listed, 40% to 60% were seen once.

The specimen comprised tumor tissue, sampled before nivolumab (anti-PD-1) treatment. The genes are TRBV5-1 and TRBJ2-5, with D possibly being TRBD1 (6 bases). The TCR comes from a person between 40 and 85 years old with oral cavity squamous cell carcinoma. DNA of the CDR3: TGCGCCAGCAGCTTGAATGGGGGCGTAGAGACCCAGTACTTC. It specifies CASSLNGGVETQYF.